What follows are 24 T cell receptor beta chains derived from one specimen sequenced in a study of cytotoxic CD8 clonotypes in ibrutinib-treated CLL. Data came from immunoSEQ multiplex PCR; TCRdb stores just in-frame clones and leaves some out. The data show approximately 100,000 clones, roughly 80% seen once. The sample consisted of PBMCs, taken after 12 months of ibrutinib treatment. The receptor source for this set is a human donor with chronic lymphocytic leukemia.

The V and J genes are TRBV5-1 and TRBJ1-1; 7 nucleotides agree with TRBD1. Germline V gives CDR1 SGHRS, CDR2 YFSETQ. The CDR3 consists of 16 residues. V gave up 2 bases and J gave up 0 bases; unmatched junction bases: 7. The CDR3 loop is CASSFPTGTMNTEAFF. The DNA of the CDR3 is TGCGCCAGCAGCTTCCCGACAGGGACAATGAACACTGAAGCTTTCTTT.

The rearrangement links TRBV7-3 to TRBJ2-2; no clear D gene. Germline values: CDR1 SGHTA, CDR2 FQGTGA. V dropped 2 bases and J dropped 5 bases, with 12 bases sitting between them. The CDR3 length is 15 residues. The CDR3 loop is CASSLAGSGTGELFF. CDR3 sequence (DNA): TGTGCCAGCAGCTTAGCTGGATCCGGGACCGGGGAGCTGTTTTTT.

This chain links TRBV6-1 with TRBJ2-3; 8 bases align to TRBD2. Looked up from germline, CDR1 is MNHNS and CDR2 is SASEGT. The CDR3 covers 14 residues. The junction had 12 bases not matched to a gene; V was cut back by 8 bases and J by 8 bases. The CDR3 coding sequence is TGTGCCAGCTGGACGGGGGGGCCGTGGGGTACGCAGTATTTT. Translating it yields CASWTGGPWGTQYF.

The CDR3 region has the DNA TGCGCCAGCAGCTGGTCCCGGGACAGGGGGGAAGGAAACACCATATATTTT. This sequence encodes CASSWSRDRGEGNTIYF. This chain links TRBV5-1 with TRBJ1-3; 11 nucleotides align to TRBD1. Trimming cost V 3 bases and J 4 bases; bases outside gene matches: 9. CDR1 and CDR2 from the germline V gene are SGHRS and YFSETQ. The CDR3 has 17 residues.

The chain uses TRBV6-6 and TRBJ1-1, with D possibly matching TRBD1 (6 bases). The length of the CDR3 is 14 residues. Germline V gene lookup returns CDR1 MNHNY and CDR2 SVGAGI (reference sequence). Between the trimmed V and J ends, which lost 6 bases and 4 bases, there was a span of 15 bases. CDR3 sequence: CASSSGQTPTEAFF. CDR3 sequence (DNA): TGTGCCAGCAGCTCTGGACAGACGCCCACTGAAGCTTTCTTT.

The chain uses TRBV11-1 and TRBJ1-2; no definite D call. The germline V gene has CDR1 SGHAT and CDR2 FQDESV (reference sequence). This CDR3 contains 13 residues. Between the trimmed V and J ends, which lost 5 bases and 6 bases, there was a span of 13 bases. The CDR3 DNA is TGTGCCAGCAGCCCCCAGACCCGGGATGGCTACACCTTC. Residues: CASSPQTRDGYTF.

The rearrangement uses TRBV28 and TRBJ2-5; D is perhaps TRBD2 (6 bases). The CDR3 has 15 amino acids. Germline V gene data show CDR1 as MDHEN and CDR2 as SYDVKM. Trimming removed 4 bases from V and 0 bases from J, with 12 bases in between. DNA for the CDR3: TGTGCCAGCAGTTCCGGGACTCTGTACCAAGAGACCCAGTACTTC. Its translation is CASSSGTLYQETQYF.

The gene calls are TRBV19 and TRBJ1-2, with D maybe TRBD1 (5 bases). The CDR3 sequence is 13 residues long. Germline V lookup: CDR1 LNHDA, CDR2 SQIVND (reference sequence). V dropped 4 bases and J dropped 2 bases, with 8 bases sitting between them. The CDR3 nucleotides are TGTGCCAGTAGTACCCGACAGAACTATGGCTACACCTTC. As protein: CASSTRQNYGYTF.

The gene calls are TRBV5-1 and TRBJ2-6, with D possibly matching TRBD1 (5 bases). The V end was cut by 0 bases, the J end by 0 bases, with 10 bases between. There are 17 residues in the CDR3. CDR1 is SGHRS and CDR2 is YFSETQ in the germline V gene. CDR3 loop: CASSLGSGRSGANVLTF. Here the CDR3 DNA reads TGCGCCAGCAGCTTGGGGTCAGGGCGCTCTGGGGCCAACGTCCTGACTTTC.

The V gene is TRBV28, the J gene TRBJ2-7; D gene uncertain. With 6 bases removed from V and 0 bases from J, the gap between germline ends came to 12 bases. Germline values: CDR1 MDHEN, CDR2 SYDVKM. The CDR3 extends over 14 amino acids. The CDR3 sequence is CASSGRSSSYEQYF. The CDR3 region has the DNA TGTGCCAGCAGCGGCAGGTCAAGCTCCTACGAGCAGTACTTC.

The chain combines TRBV5-4 with TRBJ2-7, with 11 bases that match TRBD1. Looked up from germline, CDR1 is SGHNT and CDR2 is YYREEE (reference sequence). The CDR3 has 15 residues. Trimming took 3 bases from V and 9 from J; bases not matched to a gene: 11. The DNA for the CDR3 is TGTGCCAGCAGCTCAGGACAGGGGGCTTGGGACGGGCAGTACTTC. Its protein product is CASSSGQGAWDGQYF.

The V gene is TRBV5-4, the J gene TRBJ2-7, with a tentative D call TRBD2 (7 bases). This CDR3 contains 15 residues. V was clipped by 0 bases and J by 6 bases, with 16 bases between them. CDR1 and CDR2 from the germline V gene are SGHNT and YYREEE (reference sequence). CDR3 region: CASSLGGGQGGEQYF. The CDR3, as DNA: TGTGCCAGCAGCTTGGGCGGGGGCCAGGGTGGCGAGCAGTACTTC.

The chain links TRBV7-2 to TRBJ2-2, with D possibly being TRBD1 (6 bases). With 5 bases removed from V and 8 bases from J, the gap between germline ends came to 12 bases. The germline gives CDR1 SGHTA, CDR2 FQGNSA. The CDR3 is 13 amino acids. CDR3 loop: CASSIQGTGELFF. Here the CDR3 DNA reads TGTGCCAGCAGCATTCAGGGGACAGGGGAGCTGTTTTTT.

This clone came up once. The chain joins TRBV11-2 to TRBJ2-7; 15 nucleotides match TRBD2. The CDR3 is made up of 15 amino acids. The V gene's germline CDR1 is SGHAT and CDR2 FQNNGV. J was trimmed by 3 bases and V by 7 bases; bases with no gene match: 4. CDR3 DNA: TGTGCCAGCATCCCGGGACTAGCGGGGGGCTACGAGCAGTACTTC. Translated: CASIPGLAGGYEQYF.

The chain has TRBV18 and TRBJ2-1, with D possibly called TRBD1 or TRBD2 (5 bases each). Germline CDR1 is KGHSH and CDR2 is LQKENI. The CDR3 runs 14 residues. Trimming pared 1 base from V and 5 bases from J, leaving 9 bases between. The CDR3 nucleotides read TGTGCCAGCTCACCACTTCAGGGAGACAATGAGCAGTTCTTC. Translating it yields CASSPLQGDNEQFF.

The V call is TRBV7-3, the J call TRBJ1-2; TRBD1 agrees at 9 bases. The CDR3 is 14 amino acids. V lost 5 bases to trimming and J lost 6 bases; unmatched junction nucleotides: 7. CDR1 is SGHTA, CDR2 FQGTGA, per germline. The CDR3 DNA is TGTGCCAGCAGCGCTACCGGGACAGGGCATGGCTACACCTTC. Translated: CASSATGTGHGYTF.

The chain has TRBV12-5 and TRBJ2-5; D gene ambiguous. Germline CDR1 reads LGHNT; CDR2 reads FRNRAP. The CDR3 sequence is 12 residues long. Trimming removed 7 bases from V and 5 bases from J, with 11 bases in between. Here the CDR3 reads CASANSAETQYF. Here the CDR3 DNA reads TGTGCTAGTGCCAACTCTGCGGAGACCCAGTACTTC.

The chain couples TRBV6-1 to TRBJ2-7; TRBD1 might be the D (6 bases). The ends were cut back, 2 bases at V and 4 bases at J, with 12 bases in the middle. CDR1 is MNHNS, CDR2 SASEGT, per germline. This CDR3 is 14 amino acids long. The CDR3: CASSESARGYEQYF. CDR3 in DNA: TGTGCCAGCAGTGAATCGGCCAGGGGATACGAGCAGTACTTC.

V is TRBV6-5 and J is TRBJ2-3, with 7 bases lining up with TRBD1. The V segment lost 6 bases and the J segment 1 base; nucleotides outside the gene matches: 7. Germline V lookup: CDR1 MNHEY, CDR2 SVGAGI. This CDR3 spans 15 amino acids. CDR3 DNA sequence: TGTGCCAGCAGAGGTGAGGGGACAGGCACAGATACGCAGTATTTT. Its protein is CASRGEGTGTDTQYF.

The V call is TRBV30, the J call TRBJ1-1; no definite D call. Germline-derived CDR1 and CDR2 are GTSNPN and SVGIG (reference sequence). CDR3 size: 12 residues. Trimming stripped 2 bases from V and 2 bases from J, with 6 bases between. In DNA form, the CDR3 reads TGTGCCTGGAGTTTTGGAAACACTGAAGCTTTCTTT. This sequence encodes CAWSFGNTEAFF.

The rearrangement links TRBV2 to TRBJ1-2; TRBD1 is a possible D gene (6 bases). The CDR3 has 14 amino acids. With 6 bases removed from V and 7 bases from J, the gap between germline ends came to 18 bases. Germline values: CDR1 SNHLY, CDR2 FYNNEI. The CDR3 nucleotides are TGTGCCAGCAGGGCGGCAGGGGTTTCTAGTGGCTACACCTTC. This gives the protein CASRAAGVSSGYTF.

The chain is built from TRBV6-5 and TRBJ1-5, with a tentative D call TRBD1 (5 bases). V was clipped by 6 bases and J by 9 bases, with 21 bases between them. The CDR3 spans 15 residues. Germline V CDR1 and CDR2: MNHEY, SVGAGI. The CDR3 coding sequence is TGTGCCAGCAGCCCCGGGACTCCCGCTCTCCTGCCCCAGCATTTT. Protein product: CASSPGTPALLPQHF.

The rearrangement links TRBV7-2 to TRBJ2-7, with TRBD2 matching 10 bases. The CDR3 is 18 residues long. Losses at the gene ends were 6 bases for V and 5 bases for J; bases not matched to a gene: 19. Looked up from germline, CDR1 is SGHTA and CDR2 is FQGNSA. The CDR3 bases are TGTGCCAGCAGACGTGACCTAGCGGGGGCCACTAAGGTCGACGAGCAGTACTTC. Encoded protein: CASRRDLAGATKVDEQYF.

The gene calls are TRBV5-1 and TRBJ2-5; D perhaps matches TRBD2 (7 bases). CDR1 SGHRS and CDR2 YFSETQ come from the germline V gene. V was pared by 2 bases and J by 2 bases, with 13 bases between. This CDR3 is built from 15 residues. CDR3 sequence (DNA): TGCGCCAGCAGCTTCGTGGGGGGGCAACAAGAGACCCAGTACTTC. Its translation is CASSFVGGQQETQYF.